This record looks at one T cell receptor (beta chain) sequence and its context. Repertoires were generated with immunoSEQ multiplex PCR, while TCRdb's copy carries only in-frame clones and drops some. The table includes nearly 350,000 clones, approximately 84% detected once. V was clipped by 4 bases and J by 0 bases, with 8 bases between them. CDR1 and CDR2 (germline): SGHKS, YYEKEE (reference sequence). The CDR3 has 14 amino acids. This sample stems from a study of blood T cell repertoires in COVID-19. This clonotype originated in a woman in her twenties or thirties who had recovered from COVID-19. The genes are TRBV5-5 and TRBJ1-3; D is uncertain. Sequencing was performed on PBMCs or T cells enriched from blood (not recorded which). Here the CDR3 reads CASSRVYSGNTIYF. The DNA for the CDR3 is TGTGCCAGCAGCCGAGTTTACTCTGGAAACACCATATATTTT.